This T cell receptor (beta chain) was observed in a study of response to subunit inactivated influenza vaccine. In TCRdb, the RT-PCR reads were re-called with MiXCR into one record per CDR3 protein. The sample yields approximately 700,000 distinct CDR3 sequences, 11% to 15% seen once. Germline V gene sequence: CDR1 SGHAT, CDR2 FQNNGV. The V and J ends lost 4 bases and 6 bases respectively, with 15 bases between them. The CDR3 is 14 residues long. The source was PBMCs from blood, collected 14 to 15 days before vaccination. The chain recombines TRBV11-2 with TRBJ1-1; the D gene is possibly TRBD1 (6 bases). This receptor was obtained from a man between 45 and 60 years old who received an inactivated influenza vaccine. CDR3 sequence reads: CASSSLQGEAEAFF. In DNA form, the CDR3 reads TGTGCCAGCAGCTCGCTACAGGGTGAGGCTGAAGCTTTCTTT.